The 28 T cell receptor beta chains below come from one sample, sequenced in a study of cytomegalovirus exposure and HLA in healthy donors. Researchers ran the PCR with 60 Vbeta and 13 Jbeta primers. Using immunoSEQ multiplex PCR, the repertoire was profiled, and TCRdb retains in-frame clones only, with some absent. The repertoire holds about 130,000 clones, with roughly 80% as singletons. Sequencing input: PBMCs. The receptors come from a woman between 40 and 50 years old in good health and CMV-seronegative.

The chain uses TRBV10-2 and TRBJ2-7; D may be TRBD1 (5 bases). CDR1 is WSHSY, CDR2 SAAADI, per germline. V was clipped by 0 bases and J by 4 bases, with 10 bases between them. CDR3 length equals 14 residues. CDR3 in amino acids: CASSESGRGYEQYF. The CDR3 DNA reads TGCGCCAGCAGTGAGTCGGGAAGGGGATACGAGCAGTACTTC.

The chain couples TRBV7-9 to TRBJ1-2; unclear D gene. CDR1 SEHNR and CDR2 FQNEAQ come from the germline V gene (reference sequence). The CDR3 spans 14 residues. V was trimmed by 3 bases and J by 3 bases, leaving 11 bases between them. The CDR3 coding sequence is TGTGCCAGCAGCTTGATGGCAGAACACTATGGCTACACCTTC. This codes for CASSLMAEHYGYTF.

J is TRBJ2-5 and V is TRBV25-1; the D is unclear. The CDR3 has 12 residues. The V gene's germline CDR1 is MGHDK and CDR2 SYGVNS. V lost 2 bases to trimming and J lost 3 bases, with 4 bases between them. The CDR3 spells CASSEQKETQYF. DNA for the CDR3: TGTGCCAGCAGTGAACAGAAAGAGACCCAGTACTTC.

The chain carries TRBV15 and TRBJ2-3, with TRBD2 matching 7 bases. In germline, CDR1 is LNHNV, CDR2 YYDKDF (reference sequence). V was clipped by 3 bases and J by 0 bases; unmatched bases: 3. The CDR3 is 15 residues long. The CDR3 spells CATSRPAGSTDTQYF. The CDR3 DNA sequence: TGTGCCACCAGCAGGCCAGCGGGGAGCACAGATACGCAGTATTTT.

This clone was seen more than once but under ten times. The J gene is TRBJ1-6, the V gene TRBV5-6; the match to TRBD1 covers 7 bases. Germline CDR1 is SGHDT and CDR2 is YYEEEE. This CDR3 spans 17 amino acids. The V gene end was trimmed by 4 bases and the J gene end by 0 bases; junction bases not matched to a gene: 7. CDR3 sequence (DNA): TGTGCCAGCAGCCGGGACAGCTACCTCTCCTATAATTCACCCCTCCACTTT. It specifies CASSRDSYLSYNSPLHF.

The chain couples TRBV12-5 to TRBJ1-5; the D gene is possibly TRBD1 (6 bases). V was trimmed by 1 base and J by 7 bases, leaving 11 bases between them. Per germline, CDR1 LGHNT and CDR2 FRNRAP. This CDR3 comprises 14 residues. CDR3: CASGLGTVEQPQHF. CDR3 bases: TGTGCTAGTGGTTTGGGGACAGTAGAGCAGCCCCAGCATTTT. Complete variable domain (other parts from reference TRBV12-5 and TRBJ1-5): DARVTQTPRHKVTEMGQEVTMRCQPILGHNTVFWYRQTMMQGLELLAYFRNRAPLDDSGMPKDRFSAEMPDATLATLKIQPSEPRDSAVYFCASGLGTVEQPQHFGDGTRLSIL.

The chain has TRBV4-1 and TRBJ2-3, with 13 bases aligning to TRBD2. Trimming took 1 base from V and 9 from J; bases not matched to a gene: 4. From germline, CDR1 is MGHRA and CDR2 YSYEKL. CDR3 size: 15 residues. CDR3 nucleotide sequence: TGCGCCAGCAGCCAAGGAGGGACTAGCGGGATAACGCAGTATTTT. This codes for CASSQGGTSGITQYF.

Written as DNA, the CDR3 is TGTGCCAGTACAAACTCCTCCTACGAGCAGTACTTC. The encoded protein is CASTNSSYEQYF. The chain links TRBV19 to TRBJ2-7; D is undetermined. Looked up from germline, CDR1 is LNHDA and CDR2 is SQIVND (reference sequence). This CDR3 is built from 12 residues. V dropped 7 bases and J dropped 0 bases, with 7 bases sitting between them.

This clone was counted only a few times. The genes are TRBV19 and TRBJ2-2; TRBD2 is a possible D gene (6 bases). The CDR3 covers 17 residues. With 0 bases removed from V and 5 bases from J, the gap between germline ends came to 16 bases. Germline V CDR1 and CDR2: LNHDA, SQIVND (reference sequence). CDR3 in DNA: TGTGCCAGTAGTATAGATGGGACTTACGGCGGGACCGGGGAGCTGTTTTTT. It codes for CASSIDGTYGGTGELFF.

This clone has a handful of counts. This chain joins TRBV2 and TRBJ2-7, with D possibly TRBD1 on 6 matching bases. CDR3 size: 15 residues. The ends were cut back, 6 bases at V and 0 bases at J, with 15 bases in the middle. Per germline, CDR1 SNHLY and CDR2 FYNNEI. CDR3 nucleotides: TGTGCCAGCAGGTGGGGGCGGGCCTCCTCCTACGAGCAGTACTTC. Protein sequence: CASRWGRASSYEQYF.

This chain uses TRBV7-2 with TRBJ1-1; no definite D call. From germline, CDR1 is SGHTA and CDR2 FQGNSA. V lost 1 base, J lost 1 base, and 7 bases lay in between. This CDR3 spans 14 amino acids. In DNA form, the CDR3 reads TGTGCCAGCAGCTTAGTAGGAGGGAACACTGAAGCTTTCTTT. This translates into CASSLVGGNTEAFF.

The genes are TRBV5-1 and TRBJ2-3; 8 bases match TRBD2. Trimming removed 4 bases from V and 0 bases from J; junction bases left unmatched: 7. The CDR3 loop spans 16 amino acids. CDR1 and CDR2 from the germline V gene are SGHRS and YFSETQ. The CDR3 nucleotides read TGCGCCAGCAGCGCCCTAGCGGGCCCTAGCACAGATACGCAGTATTTT. The encoded protein is CASSALAGPSTDTQYF.

V usage is TRBV7-9 and J usage is TRBJ1-1; TRBD1 agrees at 8 bases. Germline-derived CDR1 and CDR2 are SEHNR and FQNEAQ (reference sequence). Trimming at V came to 2 bases and at J to 4 bases, leaving 18 bases not matched to a gene. The CDR3 totals 19 residues. As DNA, the CDR3 is TGTGCCAGCAGCTTATGTCAGGGGGCGCCGGAGATCGCTTGCACTGAAGCTTTCTTT. Protein sequence: CASSLCQGAPEIACTEAFF.

In this sample, this clone turned up once. The genes are TRBV9 and TRBJ1-1; no clear D gene. Germline V gene data show CDR1 as SGDLS and CDR2 as YYNGEE. V lost 2 bases to trimming and J lost 3 bases, with 8 bases between them. The CDR3 runs 13 residues. In DNA form, the CDR3 reads TGTGCCAGCAGCGTCCGGAGGGACACTGAAGCTTTCTTT. It specifies CASSVRRDTEAFF.

A word on this clone: This specimen includes other DNA sequences encoding the same CDR3. This chain uses TRBV4-2 with TRBJ2-7, with 7 bases lining up with TRBD2. V dropped 4 bases and J dropped 5; count of bases not matched to a gene: 8. The CDR3 is 14 residues long. Per the germline V gene, CDR1 is LGHNA and CDR2 is YNFKEQ. CDR3 region: CASSPTGGRDEQYF. The CDR3 DNA reads as TGTGCCAGCAGCCCTACGGGAGGTCGGGACGAGCAGTACTTC.

This chain joins TRBV5-5 and TRBJ2-5; D is possibly TRBD2 (5 bases). The CDR3 length is 13 residues. Germline-derived CDR1 and CDR2 are SGHKS and YYEKEE (reference sequence). V was shortened by 2 bases and J by 7 bases, with 12 bases between the two germline ends. Here the CDR3 reads CASSFDTAGTQYF. CDR3 bases: TGTGCCAGCAGCTTCGACACGGCGGGGACCCAGTACTTC.

This clone was observed a few times. V is TRBV4-2 and J is TRBJ2-3; D is undetermined. The CDR3 has 14 amino acids. Germline values: CDR1 LGHNA, CDR2 YNFKEQ. V was shortened by 4 bases and J by 0 bases, with 8 bases between the two germline ends. The CDR3 region has the DNA TGTGCCAGCAGCCGAAAACATAGCACAGATACGCAGTATTTT. Translating it yields CASSRKHSTDTQYF.

The rearrangement links TRBV19 to TRBJ1-2; D ambiguous. Germline CDR1 LNHDA, CDR2 SQIVND (reference sequence). Trimming took 7 bases from V and 2 from J, leaving 14 bases between them. The CDR3 covers 14 residues. In DNA form, the CDR3 reads TGTGCCAGTACAATGGACTCAGGAAACTATGGCTACACCTTC. Encoded protein: CASTMDSGNYGYTF.

This clone has a handful of counts. The chain combines TRBV5-6 with TRBJ2-7; possibly TRBD2 for D (6 bases). The CDR3 is made up of 13 amino acids. With 2 bases removed from V and 7 bases from J, the gap between germline ends came to 13 bases. Germline CDR1 SGHDT, CDR2 YYEEEE. CDR3 nucleotide sequence: TGTGCCAGCAGCTTTGCAGGGACTGGGGAGCAGTACTTC. Protein product: CASSFAGTGEQYF. The variable domain in full, completed from reference TRBV5-6 and TRBJ2-7, reads DAGVTQSPTHLIKTRGQQVTLRCSPKSGHDTVSWYQQALGQGPQFIFQYYEEEERQRGNFPDRFSGHQFPNYSSELNVNALLLGDSALYLCASSFAGTGEQYFGPGTRLTVT.

The rearrangement uses TRBV28 and TRBJ1-1, with 7 bases aligning to TRBD1. V lost 5 bases, J lost 0 bases, and 3 bases stayed unmatched. The CDR3 totals 14 residues. Germline V CDR1 and CDR2: MDHEN, SYDVKM. The CDR3, as DNA: TGTGCCAGCAGTGCGGGACAGATGAACACTGAAGCTTTCTTT. This codes for CASSAGQMNTEAFF.

The chain uses TRBV27 and TRBJ2-7, with TRBD1 matching over 9 bases. V gave up 6 bases and J gave up 0 bases; unmatched junction bases: 6. The CDR3 is made up of 15 amino acids. The germline gives CDR1 MNHEY, CDR2 SMNVEV (reference sequence). In DNA, the CDR3 is TGTGCCAGCAGCCGCGACAGGGGGAACTCCTACGAGCAGTACTTC. Translation: CASSRDRGNSYEQYF.

This chain uses TRBV2 with TRBJ2-5, with 14 bases that match TRBD2. The CDR3 sequence is 15 residues long. The germline gives CDR1 SNHLY, CDR2 FYNNEI. V shed 6 bases and J 6 bases; nucleotides not matched to a gene: 6. The chain's CDR3 is CASRGTSGGRKTQYF. For the CDR3, the DNA is TGTGCCAGCAGAGGGACTAGCGGGGGTAGGAAGACCCAGTACTTC.

V and J are TRBV18 and TRBJ1-1; D gene unclear. Germline CDR1 and CDR2: KGHSH and LQKENI. The CDR3 extends over 13 amino acids. V gave up 3 bases and J gave up 1 base, with 6 bases separating them. CDR3 in amino acids: CASSPFKNTEAFF. The CDR3 coding sequence is TGTGCCAGCTCACCGTTCAAGAACACTGAAGCTTTCTTT.

The chain couples TRBV4-1 to TRBJ2-7, with D tentatively TRBD1 (6 bases). The CDR3 length is 14 residues. The germline gives CDR1 MGHRA, CDR2 YSYEKL. V was pared by 4 bases and J by 1 base, with 11 bases between. The CDR3 nucleotides read TGCGCCAGCAGCCCCGAGGACAGTTCCTACGAGCAGTACTTC. Residues: CASSPEDSSYEQYF.

This clone was seen more than once but under ten times. V usage is TRBV4-3 and J usage is TRBJ2-2; maybe TRBD1 (5 bases). Trimming cost V 0 bases and J 8 bases, with 13 bases left between them. Germline CDR1 and CDR2: LGHNA and YSLEER. This CDR3 is built from 15 residues. CDR3: CASSQDRRVGGELFF. In DNA form, the CDR3 reads TGCGCCAGCAGCCAAGACCGCAGGGTGGGTGGGGAGCTGTTTTTT.

The chain recombines TRBV18 with TRBJ2-3, with 15 bases matching TRBD2. The germline gives CDR1 KGHSH, CDR2 LQKENI. This CDR3 spans 17 amino acids. After removal of 6 bases from V and 3 bases from J, the junction contained 7 bases not matched to a gene. CDR3 DNA: TGTGCCAGCTCCCCCGGGACTAGCGGGAGGAGGACAGATACGCAGTATTTT. Translated: CASSPGTSGRRTDTQYF. The full variable domain, with the rest looked up from reference TRBV18 and TRBJ2-3, is NAGVMQNPRHLVRRRGQEARLRCSPMKGHSHVYWYRQLPEEGLKFMVYLQKENIIDESGMPKERFSAEFPKEGPSILRIQQVVRGDSAAYFCASSPGTSGRRTDTQYFGPGTRLTVL.

The chain couples TRBV29-1 to TRBJ2-3, with D maybe TRBD2 (5 bases). The V gene's germline CDR1 is SQVTM and CDR2 ANQGSEA. The CDR3 totals 13 residues. Trimming left V 3 bases short and J 3 bases short, with 10 bases between. For the CDR3, the DNA is TGCAGCGTTGATCCGGGAAGGACAGATACGCAGTATTTT. Its protein product is CSVDPGRTDTQYF.

Only a few counts were recorded for this clone. V is TRBV5-1 and J is TRBJ2-1; 9 bases match TRBD1. CDR1 is SGHRS, CDR2 YFSETQ, per germline. The V gene end was trimmed by 0 bases and the J gene end by 6 bases; junction bases not matched to a gene: 7. The CDR3 runs 16 residues. CDR3 nucleotide sequence: TGCGCCAGCAGCTTGGATGTGGGACAGGGAGGCAATGAGCAGTTCTTC. Its translation: CASSLDVGQGGNEQFF.